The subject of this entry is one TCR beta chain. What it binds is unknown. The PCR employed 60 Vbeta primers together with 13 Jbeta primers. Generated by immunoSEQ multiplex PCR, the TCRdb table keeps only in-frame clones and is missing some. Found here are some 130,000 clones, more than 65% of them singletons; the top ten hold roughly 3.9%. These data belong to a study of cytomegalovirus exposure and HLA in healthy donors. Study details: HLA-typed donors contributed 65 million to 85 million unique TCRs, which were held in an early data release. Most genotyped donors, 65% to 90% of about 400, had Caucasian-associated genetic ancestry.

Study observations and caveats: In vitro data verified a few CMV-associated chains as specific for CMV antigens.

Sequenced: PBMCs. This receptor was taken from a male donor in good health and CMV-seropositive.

In DNA form, the CDR3 reads TGTGCCAGCAGTCCGACAGGGTCGGGTGACGGCTACACCTTC. Its protein is CASSPTGSGDGYTF. The chain uses TRBV27 and TRBJ1-2; 7 nucleotides align to TRBD1. With V trimmed by 5 bases and J by 8 bases, 11 bases remained unmatched. The CDR3 extends over 14 amino acids. CDR1 and CDR2 (germline): MNHEY, SMNVEV (reference sequence).